This TCR beta chain emerged from a study of human T cells and chemical hapten exposure. Broader study findings: The number of TCRs over 1 in 1000 frequency stayed unchanged after DPC. Versus controls, significantly more large CDR3 similarity clusters arose from expanded TCRs.

Notes on this clonotype: Its antigen is not identified.

This sample's time point: pre-sensitization, week 0. Treatment here: therapeutic diphenylcyclopropenone sensitization with weekly scalp DPC. Unfractionated whole blood was the source from which total RNA was extracted. Blood collection happened ahead of applying each patch test. Donors, patients with alopecia ranging from 18 to 70 years old and judged suitable for DPC, provided samples. TCRdb reprocessed the RACE reads with MiXCR, giving one entry per CDR3 protein. The data hold about 30,000 distinct CDR3 sequences, with around 10% observed a single time. From germline, CDR1 is LGHDT and CDR2 YNNKEL (reference sequence). This CDR3 has 12 residues. Trimming shortened V by 4 bases and J by 4 bases, and 7 bases separated the two germline ends.

This rearrangement joins TRBV3-1 to TRBJ2-5; unclear D gene. The sequence was obtained from a man aged 45 to 65 with alopecia areata. Some clones in this sample may be carry-over from other donors' samples. The sequencing used whole blood, collected in connection with sensitization to the hapten diphenylcyclopropenone (DPC). CDR3 DNA: TGTGCCAGCAGCCCTGCCGGAGAGACCCAGTACTTC. Translation: CASSPAGETQYF.